Each of the 10 T cell receptor beta chains below was sequenced from the same sample in a study of blood T cell repertoires in COVID-19. The data were produced by immunoSEQ multiplex PCR, yet TCRdb's version contains in-frame clones alone and is incomplete. The profile covers 220,000 or so clones, with about 81% appearing a single time and roughly 8.2% taken by the ten largest. The source material was peripheral blood. The receptors come from an elderly woman with COVID-19, enrolled during active disease.

This clone was counted a few times. In DNA, the CDR3 is TGTGCCAGCAGTCCAAACAGGGACGCCGGGGAGCTGTTTTTT. This encodes CASSPNRDAGELFF. The V and J genes are TRBV27 and TRBJ2-2; the D gene is possibly TRBD1 (6 bases). Trimming took off 5 bases at V and 6 bases at J, with 13 bases between the two ends. Germline CDR1 reads MNHEY; CDR2 reads SMNVEV (reference sequence). The length of the CDR3 is 14 residues.

Turning to this clone: The same CDR3 arises from other DNA sequences in this sample as well. The chain links TRBV18 to TRBJ2-3, with D uncertain. The CDR3 extends over 13 amino acids. The germline V gene encodes CDR1 KGHSH and CDR2 LQKENI. V lost 0 bases to trimming and J lost 5 bases, with 6 bases between them. The CDR3 nucleotides are TGTGCCAGCTCACCACCTTCCGTAGATACGCAGTATTTT. Translated: CASSPPSVDTQYF.

This clone was detected a few times. The J gene is TRBJ1-1, the V gene TRBV23-1, with 8 positions matching TRBD1. TRBV23-1 is placed among ORFs of uncertain function. This CDR3 is built from 20 residues. Trimming at V came to 0 bases and at J to 1 base, leaving 16 bases not matched to a gene. CDR3 sequence reads: CASSQSPLPYNRGGNTEAFF. DNA for the CDR3: TGCGCCAGCAGTCAATCCCCTCTACCTTATAACAGGGGGGGGAACACTGAAGCTTTCTTT.

V usage is TRBV6-5 and J usage is TRBJ1-5; unclear D gene. V was pared by 8 bases and J by 6 bases, with 14 bases between. The germline gives CDR1 MNHEY, CDR2 SVGAGI. This CDR3 is 13 amino acids long. CDR3 residues: CASLRSPGQPQHF. CDR3 coding DNA: TGTGCCAGCCTGAGAAGTCCGGGTCAGCCCCAGCATTTT.

As concerns this clone: Compared with germline, one end of the junction differs, possibly owing to a read error. The chain has TRBV6-4 and TRBJ2-7; perhaps TRBD1 as D (6 bases). The CDR3 is 12 residues long. In germline, CDR1 is MRHNA, CDR2 SNTAGT. As DNA, the CDR3 is TGTGCCAGCAGTGACCCCCGGACAGCTTGGCGGTTC. Encoded protein: CASSDPRTAWRF.

The rearrangement uses TRBV5-1 and TRBJ2-1, with 14 bases that match TRBD2. CDR1 and CDR2 from the germline V gene are SGHRS and YFSETQ. V lost 2 bases and J lost 10; bases outside the gene matches: 11. The CDR3 runs to 17 residues. The CDR3 DNA is TGCGCCAGCAGCTTACGAGGGGGGACTAGCGGGAGACCCGAGCAGTTCTTC. As protein: CASSLRGGTSGRPEQFF.

This clone was seen just once. The chain couples TRBV11-2 to TRBJ2-7, with D unresolved. This CDR3 contains 13 residues. V dropped 3 bases and J dropped 2 bases, with 8 bases sitting between them. Germline V CDR1 and CDR2: SGHAT, FQNNGV. CDR3 nucleotide sequence: TGTGCCAGCAGCTTGCGTACCCCCTACGAGCAGTACTTC. Translated: CASSLRTPYEQYF.

J is TRBJ2-1 and V is TRBV7-2; 11 bases are shared with TRBD2. Per germline, CDR1 SGHTA and CDR2 FQGNSA. The V and J ends lost 1 base and 4 bases, in that order; junction bases with no gene match: 9. This CDR3 comprises 18 residues. CDR3 nucleotides: TGTGCCAGCAGCTTAGTGGCTACCGGGACTAGCGGTTACAATGAGCAGTTCTTC. It translates to CASSLVATGTSGYNEQFF.

V is TRBV7-9 and J is TRBJ2-2, with 7 bases identical to TRBD2. CDR1 is SEHNR and CDR2 is FQNEAQ in the germline V gene (reference sequence). This CDR3 region has 13 residues. V lost 6 bases, J lost 6 bases, and 4 bases stayed unmatched. In DNA, the CDR3 is TGTGCCAGCAGGGCGGGAGCCTCCGGGGAGCTGTTTTTT. This gives the protein CASRAGASGELFF.

The chain has TRBV5-1 and TRBJ1-2, with TRBD1 matching 10 bases. V gave up 7 bases and J gave up 7 bases; unmatched junction bases: 10. The CDR3 extends over 14 amino acids. Germline loops: CDR1 SGHRS, CDR2 YFSETQ. The CDR3 coding sequence is TGCGCCAGCGGAGACAGGGGGCAATCCGGTGGCTACACCTTC. Its translation is CASGDRGQSGGYTF.